The source of this TCR beta chain is a study of blood T cell repertoires in COVID-19. At the level of the study: From T cells, B-cell-depleted T cells, or PBMCs came the material, which was cDNA or gDNA.

The junction had 7 bases not matched to a gene; V was cut back by 3 bases and J by 2 bases. Germline V gene lookup returns CDR1 MDHEN and CDR2 SYDVKM. The length of the CDR3 is 15 residues. The table came from immunoSEQ multiplex PCR; TCRdb's copy has only in-frame clones and leaves some out. The data show about 210,000 clones, roughly 87% seen once. The clonotype comes from a man aged 18-30 years with acute COVID-19. The genes are TRBV28 and TRBJ2-7; 7 positions match TRBD2. The sample comprised PBMCs or T cells enriched from blood (not recorded which). The DNA for the CDR3 is TGTGCCAGCAGTTTGAGCCTCGGACTAGCCTACGAGCAGTACTTC. Translated: CASSLSLGLAYEQYF. The variable domain in full, with the rest retrieved from reference TRBV28 and TRBJ2-7, is DVKVTQSSRYLVKRTGEKVFLECVQDMDHENMFWYRQDPGLGLRLIYFSYDVKMKEKGDIPEGYSVSREKKERFSLILESASTNQTSMYLCASSLSLGLAYEQYFGPGTRLTVT.